The sequence of this T cell receptor beta chain was determined in a study of shared clonotypes between healthy human individuals. Notes on the study in general: What naive subsets generally showed was a larger estimated richness than memory subsets showed. Clonotype sharing levels among donors were expected to vary with sequencing depth. A small donor pool kept down the genetic and exposure-history diversity that was represented.

The CDR3 consists of 14 residues. The junction had 11 bases not matched to a gene; V was cut back by 7 bases and J by 7 bases. CDR1 SNHLY and CDR2 FYNNEI come from the germline V gene. Measured with immunoSEQ multiplex PCR; TCRdb has only the in-frame clones, and not every one. Of about 980,000 clones listed, roughly 72% are singletons. With respect to this clone: What it binds is not known.

The sequenced material came from memory CD4+ T cells sorted from blood. Subset specified: CD45RA-negative fraction. This chain uses TRBV2 with TRBJ1-1; TRBD1 matches 8 bases. This clonotype originated in a man aged 18 to 30 in good health. CDR3 coding DNA: TGTGCCAGCACCCAGGACAGGGCTCGGGATGAAGCTTTCTTT. It is translated as CASTQDRARDEAFF.